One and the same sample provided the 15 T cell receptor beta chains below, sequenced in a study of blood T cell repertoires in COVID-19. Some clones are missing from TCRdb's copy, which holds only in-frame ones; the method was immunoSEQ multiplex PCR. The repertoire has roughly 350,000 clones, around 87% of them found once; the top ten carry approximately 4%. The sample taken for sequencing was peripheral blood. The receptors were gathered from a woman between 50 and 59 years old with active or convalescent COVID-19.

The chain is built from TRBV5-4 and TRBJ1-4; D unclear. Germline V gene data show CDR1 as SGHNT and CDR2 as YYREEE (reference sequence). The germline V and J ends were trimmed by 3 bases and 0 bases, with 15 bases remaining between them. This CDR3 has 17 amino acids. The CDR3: CASSSAARGTTNEKLFF. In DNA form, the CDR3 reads TGTGCCAGCAGCTCCGCCGCGAGAGGGACAACTAATGAAAAACTGTTTTTT.

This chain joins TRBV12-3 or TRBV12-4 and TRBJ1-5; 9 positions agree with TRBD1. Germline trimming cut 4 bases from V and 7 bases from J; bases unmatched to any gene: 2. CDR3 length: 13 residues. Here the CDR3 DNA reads TGTGCCAGCAGTTCCGACAGGGGGCAGCCCCAGCATTTT. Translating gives CASSSDRGQPQHF.

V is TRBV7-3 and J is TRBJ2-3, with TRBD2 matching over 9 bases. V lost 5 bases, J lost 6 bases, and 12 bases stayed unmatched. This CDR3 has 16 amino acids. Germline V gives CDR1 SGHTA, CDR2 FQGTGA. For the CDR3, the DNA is TGTGCCAGCAGCCCCGGAACTAGCGGGTACAGGGATACGCAGTATTTT. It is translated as CASSPGTSGYRDTQYF.

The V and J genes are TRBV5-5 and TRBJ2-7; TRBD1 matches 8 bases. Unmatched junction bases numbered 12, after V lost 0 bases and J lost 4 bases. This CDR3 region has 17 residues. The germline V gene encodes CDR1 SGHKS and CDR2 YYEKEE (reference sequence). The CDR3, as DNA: TGTGCCAGCAGCTTGGGCACAGGTGAACAGGGGGATTACGAGCAGTACTTC. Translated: CASSLGTGEQGDYEQYF.

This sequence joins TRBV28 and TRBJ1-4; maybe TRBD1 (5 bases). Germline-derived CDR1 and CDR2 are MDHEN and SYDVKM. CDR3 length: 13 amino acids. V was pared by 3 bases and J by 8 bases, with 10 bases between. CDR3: CASSLQGGEKLFF. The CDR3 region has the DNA TGTGCCAGCAGTTTGCAGGGCGGCGAAAAACTGTTTTTT.

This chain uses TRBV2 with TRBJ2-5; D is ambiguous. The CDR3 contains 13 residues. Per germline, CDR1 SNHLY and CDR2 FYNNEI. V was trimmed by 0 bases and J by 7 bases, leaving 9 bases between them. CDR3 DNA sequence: TGTGCCAGCAGTGAAGCGCCACAGCCGACCCAGTACTTC. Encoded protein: CASSEAPQPTQYF.

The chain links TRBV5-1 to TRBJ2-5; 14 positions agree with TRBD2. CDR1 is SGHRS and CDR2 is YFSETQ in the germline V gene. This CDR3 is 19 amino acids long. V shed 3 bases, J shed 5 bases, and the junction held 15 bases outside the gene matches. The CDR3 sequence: CASSSPSGLAGGMGETQYF. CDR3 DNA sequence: TGCGCCAGCAGCTCACCTTCCGGACTAGCGGGGGGTATGGGGGAGACCCAGTACTTC.

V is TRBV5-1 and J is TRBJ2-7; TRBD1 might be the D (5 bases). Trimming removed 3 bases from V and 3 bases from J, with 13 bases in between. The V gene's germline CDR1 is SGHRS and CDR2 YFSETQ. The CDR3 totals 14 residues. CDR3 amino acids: CASSSVGQGYEQYF. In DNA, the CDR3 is TGCGCCAGCAGCTCCGTCGGGCAGGGCTACGAGCAGTACTTC.

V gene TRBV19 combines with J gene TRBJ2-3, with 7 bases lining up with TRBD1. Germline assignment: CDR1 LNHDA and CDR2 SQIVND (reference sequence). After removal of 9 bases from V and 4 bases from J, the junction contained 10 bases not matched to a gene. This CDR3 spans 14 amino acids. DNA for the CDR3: TGTGCCAGCCGTAGGGGACAGCAGGCAGATACGCAGTATTTT. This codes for CASRRGQQADTQYF.

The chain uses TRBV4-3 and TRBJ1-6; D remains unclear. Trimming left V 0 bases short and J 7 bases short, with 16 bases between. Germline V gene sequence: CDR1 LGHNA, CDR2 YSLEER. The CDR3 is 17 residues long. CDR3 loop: CASSQEAVIHENSPLHF. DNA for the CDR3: TGCGCCAGCAGCCAAGAGGCGGTGATACACGAAAATTCACCCCTCCACTTT.

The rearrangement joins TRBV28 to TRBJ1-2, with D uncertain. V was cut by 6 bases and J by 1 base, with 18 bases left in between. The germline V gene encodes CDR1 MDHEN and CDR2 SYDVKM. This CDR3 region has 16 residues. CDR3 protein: CASSLTLGSGNYGYTF. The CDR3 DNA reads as TGTGCCAGCAGCCTTACCCTAGGGAGTGGTAACTATGGCTACACCTTC.

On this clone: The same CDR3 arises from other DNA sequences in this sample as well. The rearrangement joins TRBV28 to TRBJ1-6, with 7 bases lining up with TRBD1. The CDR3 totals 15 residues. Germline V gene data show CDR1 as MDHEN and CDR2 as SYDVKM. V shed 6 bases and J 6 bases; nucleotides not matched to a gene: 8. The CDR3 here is CASRPGQGVNSPLHF. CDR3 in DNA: TGTGCCAGCAGGCCGGGGCAGGGGGTTAATTCACCCCTCCACTTT.

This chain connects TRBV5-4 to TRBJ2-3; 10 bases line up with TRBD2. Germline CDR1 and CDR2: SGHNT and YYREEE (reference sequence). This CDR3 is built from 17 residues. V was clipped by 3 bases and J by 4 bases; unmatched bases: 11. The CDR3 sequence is CASSSGSERGGSDTQYF. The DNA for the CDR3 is TGTGCCAGCAGCTCAGGTTCTGAGCGGGGGGGCTCAGATACGCAGTATTTT.

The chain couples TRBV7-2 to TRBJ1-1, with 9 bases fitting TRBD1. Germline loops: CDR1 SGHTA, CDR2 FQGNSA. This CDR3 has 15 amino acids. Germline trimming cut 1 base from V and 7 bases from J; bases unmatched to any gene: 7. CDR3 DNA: TGTGCCAGCAGCTTAGTAGGGACAGGGAGTGGTGAAGCTTTCTTT. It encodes CASSLVGTGSGEAFF.

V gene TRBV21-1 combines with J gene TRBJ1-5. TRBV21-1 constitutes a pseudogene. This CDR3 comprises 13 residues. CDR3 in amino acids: CASSIQRVQPQHF. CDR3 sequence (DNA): TGTGCCAGCAGCATACAGCGGGTTCAGCCCCAGCATTTT.